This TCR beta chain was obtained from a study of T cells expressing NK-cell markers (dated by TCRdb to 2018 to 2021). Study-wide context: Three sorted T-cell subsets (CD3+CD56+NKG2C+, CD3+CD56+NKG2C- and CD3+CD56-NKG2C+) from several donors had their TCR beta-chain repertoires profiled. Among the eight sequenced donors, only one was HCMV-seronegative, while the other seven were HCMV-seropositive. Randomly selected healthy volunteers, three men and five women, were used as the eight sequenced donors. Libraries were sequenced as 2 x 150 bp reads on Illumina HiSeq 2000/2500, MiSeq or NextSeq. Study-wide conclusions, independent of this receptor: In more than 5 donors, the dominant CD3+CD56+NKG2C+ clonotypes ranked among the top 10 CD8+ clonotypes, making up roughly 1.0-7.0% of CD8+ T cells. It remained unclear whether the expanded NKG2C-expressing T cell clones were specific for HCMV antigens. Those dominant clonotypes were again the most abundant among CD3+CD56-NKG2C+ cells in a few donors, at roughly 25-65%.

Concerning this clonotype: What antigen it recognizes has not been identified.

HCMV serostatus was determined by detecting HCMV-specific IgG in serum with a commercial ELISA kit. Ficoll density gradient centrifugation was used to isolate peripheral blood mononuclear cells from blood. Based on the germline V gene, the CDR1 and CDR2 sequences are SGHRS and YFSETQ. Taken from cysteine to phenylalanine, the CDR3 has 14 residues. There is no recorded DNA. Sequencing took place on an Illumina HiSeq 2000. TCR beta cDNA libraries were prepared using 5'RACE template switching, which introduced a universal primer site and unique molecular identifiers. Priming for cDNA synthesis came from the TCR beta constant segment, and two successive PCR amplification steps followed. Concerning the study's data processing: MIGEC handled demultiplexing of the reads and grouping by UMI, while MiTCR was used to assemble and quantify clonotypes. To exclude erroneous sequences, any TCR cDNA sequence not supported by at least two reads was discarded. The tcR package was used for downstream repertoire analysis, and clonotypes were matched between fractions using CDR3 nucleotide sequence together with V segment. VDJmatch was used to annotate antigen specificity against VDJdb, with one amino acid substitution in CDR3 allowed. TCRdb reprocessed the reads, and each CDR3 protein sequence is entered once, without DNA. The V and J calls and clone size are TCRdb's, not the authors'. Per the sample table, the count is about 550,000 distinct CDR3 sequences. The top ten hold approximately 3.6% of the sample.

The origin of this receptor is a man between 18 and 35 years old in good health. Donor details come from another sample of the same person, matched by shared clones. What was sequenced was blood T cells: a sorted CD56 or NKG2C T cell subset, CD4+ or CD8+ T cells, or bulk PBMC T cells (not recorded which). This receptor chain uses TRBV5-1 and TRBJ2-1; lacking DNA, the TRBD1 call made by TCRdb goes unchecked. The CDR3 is CASSLMRGSNEQFF. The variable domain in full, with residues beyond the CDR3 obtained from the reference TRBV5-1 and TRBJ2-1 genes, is KAGVTQTPRYLIKTRGQQVTLSCSPISGHRSVSWYQQTPGQGLQFLFEYFSETQRNKGNFPGRFSGRQFSNSRSEMNVSTLELGDSALYLCASSLMRGSNEQFFGPGTRLTVL.